Below are 16 T cell receptor beta chains sequenced from a single sample in a study of a mutant IDH1 vaccine in newly diagnosed glioma. Produced via immunoSEQ multiplex PCR; TCRdb's table is partial and in-frame only. The sample carries tens of thousands of clones, roughly 80% recorded once. These TCRs' antigens remain unknown. Time point reported: week 11, during vaccination. It was 300 ug of mutant IDH1 20-mer peptide that made up each vaccine dose, given with topical imiquimod. The sample was PBMCs, taken from a glioma patient whose treatment included an IDH1 peptide vaccine. These receptor sequences come from a man in his forties or fifties with glioma.

The chain recombines TRBV30 with TRBJ2-7, with a tentative D call TRBD1 (6 bases). In germline, CDR1 is GTSNPN, CDR2 SVGIG (reference sequence). V was cut by 0 bases and J by 5 bases, with 8 bases left in between. This CDR3 contains 12 residues. CDR3 loop: CAWSVSGDEQYF. The CDR3 nucleotides read TGTGCCTGGAGTGTGTCAGGGGACGAGCAGTACTTC.

This clone came up a few times. The V and J genes are TRBV4-2 and TRBJ2-5; D may be TRBD2 (7 bases). The germline CDR1 and CDR2 sequences are LGHNA and YNFKEQ. This CDR3 is 16 amino acids long. The germline V and J ends were trimmed by 4 bases and 3 bases, with 18 bases remaining between them. Here the CDR3 reads CASSLWGGEGEETQYF. CDR3 sequence (DNA): TGTGCCAGCAGCCTATGGGGGGGAGAGGGGGAAGAGACCCAGTACTTC.

This clone came up a few times. V gene TRBV5-1 combines with J gene TRBJ2-1; 8 bases agree with TRBD1. With V trimmed by 7 bases and J by 5 bases, 5 bases remained unmatched. CDR3 length: 13 amino acids. CDR1 is SGHRS and CDR2 is YFSETQ in the germline V gene. The CDR3 spells CASRTGMNNEQFF. The CDR3 DNA follows: TGCGCCAGCCGGACAGGGATGAACAATGAGCAGTTCTTC.

In its sample, this clone was seen a few times. The chain is built from TRBV2 and TRBJ1-5; 7 nucleotides align to TRBD1. The V gene end was trimmed by 6 bases and the J gene end by 11 bases; junction bases not matched to a gene: 4. The CDR3 sequence is 11 residues long. Germline loops: CDR1 SNHLY, CDR2 FYNNEI. The CDR3 loop reads CASRETGAQHF. The CDR3 DNA sequence: TGTGCCAGCAGGGAAACAGGGGCCCAGCATTTT.

The chain joins TRBV5-1 to TRBJ2-5, with D unresolved. The V gene's germline CDR1 is SGHRS and CDR2 YFSETQ. CDR3 length: 13 amino acids. The V gene lost 0 bases and the J gene lost 1 base, with 4 bases spanning the gap. DNA for the CDR3: TGCGCCAGCAGCTTGGAGACCCAAGAGACCCAGTACTTC. Protein: CASSLETQETQYF.

The chain combines TRBV6-5 with TRBJ2-7; TRBD2 matches at 12 bases. With V trimmed by 6 bases and J by 6 bases, 6 bases remained unmatched. The germline gives CDR1 MNHEY, CDR2 SVGAGI. There are 14 residues in the CDR3. In DNA, the CDR3 is TGTGCCAGCAGGAGACTAGCGGGAGAGGGCGAGCAGTACTTC. Its translation is CASRRLAGEGEQYF.

The gene calls are TRBV6-6 and TRBJ2-1; D uncertain. The CDR3 covers 14 residues. Germline CDR1 MNHNY, CDR2 SVGAGI (reference sequence). Between the trimmed V and J ends, which lost 6 bases and 8 bases, there was a span of 17 bases. CDR3 region: CASSFTGLNDEQFF. CDR3 DNA: TGTGCCAGCAGCTTCACGGGTTTGAACGATGAGCAGTTCTTC.

The chain joins TRBV5-6 to TRBJ2-5; D not certain. Trimming pared 0 bases from V and 1 base from J, leaving 7 bases between. The CDR3 is made up of 14 amino acids. Germline CDR1 is SGHDT and CDR2 is YYEEEE. CDR3 bases: TGTGCCAGCAGCTTGGAAAGGACCCAAGAGACCCAGTACTTC. Translated: CASSLERTQETQYF.

This rearrangement joins TRBV28 to TRBJ2-3; 8 bases fit TRBD2. Trimming at V came to 3 bases and at J to 0 bases, leaving 2 bases not matched to a gene. CDR3 size: 15 residues. CDR1 MDHEN and CDR2 SYDVKM come from the germline V gene. CDR3 in amino acids: CASSFSGTSTDTQYF. The CDR3 DNA reads TGTGCCAGCAGTTTTAGCGGGACTAGCACAGATACGCAGTATTTT.

The sample holds a few counts of this clone. This sequence joins TRBV10-3 and TRBJ1-3, with D perhaps matching TRBD1 (6 bases). This CDR3 spans 14 amino acids. V was pared by 8 bases and J by 2 bases, with 13 bases between. Per the germline V gene, CDR1 is ENHRY and CDR2 is SYGVKD. CDR3 protein: CAIWQGMTGNTIYF. CDR3 DNA sequence: TGTGCCATCTGGCAGGGGATGACTGGAAACACCATATATTTT.

J is TRBJ2-3 and V is TRBV7-2; perhaps TRBD2 as D (5 bases). V lost 7 bases and J 4 bases, leaving 9 bases between the germline ends. CDR3 length: 12 amino acids. The germline V gene has CDR1 SGHTA and CDR2 FQGNSA. The CDR3 here is CASTIGADTQYF. CDR3 coding DNA: TGTGCCAGCACCATCGGGGCAGATACGCAGTATTTT.

This sequence joins TRBV5-4 and TRBJ2-7; TRBD1 is a possible D gene (6 bases). The germline V gene encodes CDR1 SGHNT and CDR2 YYREEE (reference sequence). The V and J ends lost 0 bases and 7 bases respectively, with 17 bases between them. There are 15 residues in the CDR3. CDR3 bases: TGTGCCAGCAGCTTGGTGTACTCAGGGGCGAAGGAGCAGTACTTC. Residues: CASSLVYSGAKEQYF. The full variable domain, rest sourced from reference TRBV5-4 and TRBJ2-7, is ETGVTQSPTHLIKTRGQQVTLRCSSQSGHNTVSWYQQALGQGPQFIFQYYREEENGRGNFPPRFSGLQFPNYSSELNVNALELDDSALYLCASSLVYSGAKEQYFGPGTRLTVT.

Note on this clone: A much larger clone lies one base from this, so it may be a read error. The same CDR3 also results from other DNA sequences found in this sample. The rearrangement uses TRBV30 and TRBJ2-2; 10 bases fit TRBD1. The CDR3 extends over 15 amino acids. The germline CDR1 and CDR2 sequences are GTSNPN and SVGIG (reference sequence). CDR3 bases: TGTGCCTGGAGGGGAGGGACAGGGGAGACCGGGGAGCTATTTTTT. This encodes CAWRGGTGETGELFF.

This clone was detected a few times. The V and J genes are TRBV5-1 and TRBJ1-2, with D uncertain. CDR3 size: 14 residues. Per germline, CDR1 SGHRS and CDR2 YFSETQ. V gave up 2 bases and J gave up 1 base, with 9 bases separating them. The CDR3 nucleotides are TGCGCCAGCAGCTTCTCCCGGGATAACTATGGCTACACCTTC. Residues: CASSFSRDNYGYTF.

This chain connects TRBV29-1 to TRBJ2-7; a weak D match, TRBD2 (6 bases). Germline V gene sequence: CDR1 SQVTM, CDR2 ANQGSEA. V shed 8 bases and J shed 1 base, with 12 bases lying between them. This CDR3 spans 12 amino acids. This CDR3 is CSFLGGSYEQYF. The CDR3 bases are TGCAGCTTCCTGGGGGGATCCTACGAGCAGTACTTC.

The rearrangement uses TRBV30 and TRBJ2-1; 9 bases match TRBD2. Germline V CDR1 and CDR2: GTSNPN, SVGIG (reference sequence). V shed 4 bases, J shed 8 bases, and the junction held 15 bases outside the gene matches. The CDR3 totals 16 residues. CDR3 in DNA: TGTGCCTGGACCGACTTAGGCGGGGGGGCCGAGGATGAGCAGTTCTTC. This translates into CAWTDLGGGAEDEQFF.